The 15 T cell receptor beta chains below come from one sample, sequenced in a study of T cells in Graves' hyperthyroidism and ophthalmopathy. RNA transcripts were the template for amplifying TCR beta CDR3 regions. Using the HTBI primer set, a first-round RT-PCR was run on the TCR CDR3. TCRdb reprocessed the multiplex PCR reads via MiXCR and lists one record per CDR3 protein. The repertoire holds approximately 380,000 distinct CDR3 sequences, with under 20% as singletons. The sample was blood. All receptors come from a young man with Graves' ophthalmopathy.

V gene TRBV18 combines with J gene TRBJ2-1; 12 bases match TRBD2. The ends lost 6 bases at V and 5 bases at J; junction bases unmatched: 11. Germline V gene data show CDR1 as KGHSH and CDR2 as LQKENI. This CDR3 contains 17 residues. CDR3 sequence (DNA): TGTGCCAGCTCCCTCATCCGACTAGCGGGGGCCCACAATGAGCAGTTCTTC. It is translated as CASSLIRLAGAHNEQFF.

This clonotype was counted many times. The chain recombines TRBV15 with TRBJ2-4; maybe TRBD2 (7 bases). The CDR3 is made up of 15 amino acids. Germline V gives CDR1 LNHNV, CDR2 YYDKDF (reference sequence). Trimming took 1 base from V and 3 from J, leaving 10 bases between them. The CDR3: CATSRGRGGKNIQYF. The CDR3 DNA reads TGTGCCACCAGCAGAGGAAGGGGGGGCAAAAACATTCAGTACTTC.

This rearrangement joins TRBV6-2 or TRBV6-3 to TRBJ2-7; D might be TRBD2 (6 bases). This CDR3 contains 15 residues. CDR1 MNHEY and CDR2 SVGEGT come from the germline V gene. Trimming cost V 3 bases and J 1 base, with 13 bases left between them. In DNA form, the CDR3 reads TGTGCCAGCAGTTATTGGGGCGGGGAGTCCTACGAGCAGTACTTC. Translating it yields CASSYWGGESYEQYF.

This clonotype was seen a handful of times. The CDR3 DNA follows: TGTGCCAGCAGCTTAGACGTCCCCAGGGATGAGCAGTTCTTC. This gives the protein CASSLDVPRDEQFF. The chain combines TRBV11-2 with TRBJ2-1, with a possible D match to TRBD1 (5 bases). Germline V CDR1 and CDR2: SGHAT, FQNNGV. Deletions cut 0 bases from V and 8 bases from J, with 11 bases between. The CDR3 is 14 amino acids.

The chain uses TRBV2 and TRBJ2-5, with D perhaps TRBD2 (6 bases). The CDR3 is 12 residues long. Germline V CDR1 and CDR2: SNHLY, FYNNEI. Trimming removed 11 bases from V and 2 bases from J, with 12 bases in between. The CDR3 DNA follows: TGTGCCGGCATGGGGGGACAAGAGACCCAGTACTTC. It specifies CAGMGGQETQYF.

V is TRBV7-9 and J is TRBJ1-2, with D uncertain. V shed 4 bases and J shed 8 bases, with 14 bases lying between them. Germline V gene lookup returns CDR1 SEHNR and CDR2 FQNEAQ (reference sequence). The length of the CDR3 is 13 residues. Here the CDR3 reads CASSWNSEAGYTF. The CDR3 DNA is TGTGCCAGCAGCTGGAACAGCGAAGCGGGCTACACCTTC.

This clonotype showed up just a few times. V is TRBV2 and J is TRBJ2-2; 7 positions match TRBD1. The CDR3 extends over 15 amino acids. The germline gives CDR1 SNHLY, CDR2 FYNNEI. J gave up 2 bases and V 6 bases, and 6 bases lay outside the gene matches. The CDR3 DNA sequence: TGTGCCAGCAGCCAACGGGACAGTAACACCGGGGAGCTGTTTTTT. Its translation: CASSQRDSNTGELFF.

The V call is TRBV4-1, the J call TRBJ1-1; 8 bases align to TRBD1. The CDR3 runs 17 residues. After removal of 3 bases from V and 0 bases from J, the junction contained 9 bases not matched to a gene. In germline, CDR1 is MGHRA, CDR2 YSYEKL. CDR3 nucleotide sequence: TGCGCCAGCAGCCAGCTTCGGACAGGGCGCTTGAACACTGAAGCTTTCTTT. As protein: CASSQLRTGRLNTEAFF.

As concerns this clonotype: One end of the junction fails to match germline, which may point to a read error. This rearrangement joins TRBV20-1 to TRBJ2-3, with 9 positions matching TRBD2. The CDR3 totals 12 residues. CDR1 is DFQATT, CDR2 SNEGSKA, per germline (reference sequence). CDR3 residues: CSPSGGTDTQYF. CDR3 in DNA: TGCAGTCCTAGCGGGGGCACAGATACGCAGTATTTT.

The rearrangement links TRBV2 to TRBJ2-2; D might be TRBD1 (5 bases). The CDR3 consists of 16 residues. Germline assignment: CDR1 SNHLY and CDR2 FYNNEI. With 6 bases removed from V and 0 bases from J, the gap between germline ends came to 14 bases. CDR3 loop: CASRDRQPSNTGELFF. CDR3 coding DNA: TGTGCCAGCAGAGATAGACAGCCTTCGAACACCGGGGAGCTGTTTTTT. The full variable domain, its missing parts supplied by reference TRBV2 and TRBJ2-2, is EPEVTQTPSHQVTQMGQEVILRCVPISNHLYFYWYRQILGQKVEFLVSFYNNEISEKSEIFDDQFSVERPDGSNFTLKIRSTKLEDSAMYFCASRDRQPSNTGELFFGEGSRLTVL.

This clonotype was detected ten times or more. The chain carries TRBV6-1 and TRBJ2-1, with D hard to call. V shed 6 bases and J shed 10 bases, with 16 bases lying between them. The CDR3 consists of 13 residues. Germline V gene data show CDR1 as MNHNS and CDR2 as SASEGT. CDR3 bases: TGTGCCAGCAGCTACCCTCCCCCTCGGGAGCAGTTCTTC. Amino acids: CASSYPPPREQFF.

V is TRBV12-3 or TRBV12-4 and J is TRBJ2-2; the match to TRBD1 covers 7 bases. With V trimmed by 2 bases and J by 4 bases, 4 bases remained unmatched. The length of the CDR3 is 15 residues. The CDR3, as DNA: TGTGCCAGCAGTTTAAAGGACAGGCTCACCGGGGAGCTGTTTTTT. Amino acids: CASSLKDRLTGELFF.

The rearrangement links TRBV5-1 to TRBJ2-4; D is possibly TRBD1 or TRBD2 (5 bases each). V was trimmed by 0 bases and J by 0 bases, leaving 7 bases between them. CDR1 is SGHRS and CDR2 is YFSETQ in the germline V gene. The CDR3 sequence is 15 residues long. The CDR3 DNA reads as TGCGCCAGCAGCTTGGCCGGGGCAGCCAAAAACATTCAGTACTTC. It translates to CASSLAGAAKNIQYF.

This clonotype was recorded a few times. This chain uses TRBV9 with TRBJ2-2, with 7 bases identical to TRBD1. The CDR3 spans 17 residues. Germline V CDR1 and CDR2: SGDLS, YYNGEE. V lost 0 bases and J lost 2; bases outside the gene matches: 7. The CDR3 DNA reads as TGTGCCAGCAGCGTAGGACGGGACAGCCCAAACACCGGGGAGCTGTTTTTT. It translates to CASSVGRDSPNTGELFF.

This clonotype was found many times. The gene calls are TRBV7-3 and TRBJ2-1; maybe TRBD2 (6 bases). V was shortened by 0 bases and J by 7 bases, with 7 bases between the two germline ends. Germline V gene sequence: CDR1 SGHTA, CDR2 FQGTGA. The CDR3 loop spans 13 amino acids. CDR3 protein: CASSLTGGNEQFF. In DNA, the CDR3 is TGTGCCAGCAGCTTAACGGGGGGAAATGAGCAGTTCTTC.